Listed here are 19 T cell receptor beta chains from one sample, sequenced in a study of blood T cell repertoires in COVID-19. The table came from immunoSEQ multiplex PCR; TCRdb's copy has only in-frame clones and leaves some out. Of 200,000 to 250,000 clones in the sample, roughly 86% are singletons; the top ten hold roughly 2.5%. Sequencing used peripheral blood. These receptors all stem from an older woman with acute or convalescent COVID-19.

On this clone itself: Sequence at one end of the junction differs from germline and may be a read error. The chain uses TRBV7-7 and TRBJ2-7; D possibly corresponds to TRBD1 (5 bases). Germline V lookup: CDR1 SSHAT, CDR2 FNYEAQ (reference sequence). The CDR3 length is 15 residues. The chain's CDR3 is CASSLGAASSYEQYF. The CDR3 DNA follows: TGTGCTAGCAGCTTAGGGGCAGCAAGCTCCTACGAGCAGTACTTC. Using reference TRBV7-7 and TRBJ2-7 for the parts outside the CDR3, the full variable domain is GAGVSQSPRYKVTKRGQDVTLRCDPISSHATLYWYQQALGQGPEFLTYFNYEAQPDKSGLPSDRFSAERPEGSISTLTIQRTEQRDSAMYRCASSLGAASSYEQYFGPGTRLTVT.

The V and J genes are TRBV12-5 and TRBJ2-3, with 7 nucleotides matching TRBD2. The germline V gene encodes CDR1 LGHNT and CDR2 FRNRAP. This CDR3 region has 14 residues. The ends lost 5 bases at V and 2 bases at J; junction bases unmatched: 4. Written as DNA, the CDR3 is TGTGCTAGTGGTCCTGGGACTACCACAGATACGCAGTATTTT. This codes for CASGPGTTTDTQYF. Combining the CDR3 with reference TRBV12-5 and TRBJ2-3 gives the whole variable domain DARVTQTPRHKVTEMGQEVTMRCQPILGHNTVFWYRQTMMQGLELLAYFRNRAPLDDSGMPKDRFSAEMPDATLATLKIQPSEPRDSAVYFCASGPGTTTDTQYFGPGTRLTVL.

The chain recombines TRBV2 with TRBJ2-1; D not resolved. The V end was cut by 2 bases, the J end by 4 bases, with 6 bases between. The germline V gene encodes CDR1 SNHLY and CDR2 FYNNEI. CDR3 length: 13 residues. CDR3 sequence reads: CASSETAYNEQFF. The CDR3 DNA reads TGTGCCAGCAGTGAAACAGCTTACAATGAGCAGTTCTTC. Based on the CDR3 plus reference TRBV2 and TRBJ2-1, the full variable domain is EPEVTQTPSHQVTQMGQEVILRCVPISNHLYFYWYRQILGQKVEFLVSFYNNEISEKSEIFDDQFSVERPDGSNFTLKIRSTKLEDSAMYFCASSETAYNEQFFGPGTRLTVL.

The chain is built from TRBV5-1 and TRBJ2-5, with TRBD1 identical over 7 bases. The CDR3 consists of 14 residues. Germline CDR1 reads SGHRS; CDR2 reads YFSETQ. Trimming took 4 bases from V and 1 from J; bases not matched to a gene: 4. Here the CDR3 DNA reads TGCGCCAGCAGCAAAGGGACAGCCCAAGAGACCCAGTACTTC. It is translated as CASSKGTAQETQYF.

V and J are TRBV19 and TRBJ1-4; 8 positions agree with TRBD1. CDR1 LNHDA and CDR2 SQIVND come from the germline V gene (reference sequence). This CDR3 has 15 amino acids. The V and J ends lost 3 bases and 5 bases, in that order; junction bases with no gene match: 5. CDR3 sequence reads: CASSMTGVNNEKLFF. DNA for the CDR3: TGTGCCAGTAGTATGACAGGGGTCAACAATGAAAAACTGTTTTTT.

The chain employs TRBV29-1 and TRBJ2-5, with 8 bases aligning to TRBD1. Germline V gene data show CDR1 as SQVTM and CDR2 as ANQGSEA. The CDR3 is made up of 13 amino acids. With 6 bases clipped from V and 5 bases from J, the junction kept 8 bases outside the gene matches. The CDR3 here is CSVHHQGAETQYF. The CDR3, as DNA: TGCAGCGTACATCATCAGGGGGCTGAGACCCAGTACTTC.

V is TRBV7-9 and J is TRBJ1-2; the D is unclear. V was trimmed by 4 bases and J by 4 bases, leaving 13 bases between them. This CDR3 spans 14 amino acids. The germline V gene has CDR1 SEHNR and CDR2 FQNEAQ (reference sequence). The CDR3: CASSSRVEAYGYTF. The DNA for the CDR3 is TGTGCCAGCAGCTCTCGGGTCGAGGCCTATGGCTACACCTTC.

CDR3 in amino acids: CAWSADTPNEKLFF. CDR3 in DNA: TGTGCCTGGAGTGCTGACACTCCTAATGAAAAACTGTTTTTT. The gene calls are TRBV30 and TRBJ1-4; D not resolved. Trimming removed 1 base at V and 3 bases at J, with 9 bases between. CDR3 size: 14 residues. Germline CDR1 and CDR2: GTSNPN and SVGIG (reference sequence).

The chain has TRBV2 and TRBJ2-7, with D possibly matching TRBD2 (6 bases). This CDR3 spans 13 amino acids. The V gene's germline CDR1 is SNHLY and CDR2 FYNNEI. With 6 bases removed from V and 2 bases from J, the gap between germline ends came to 11 bases. The DNA for the CDR3 is TGTGCCAGCAGGGGGACTGCGACCTACGAGCAGTACTTC. This translates into CASRGTATYEQYF.

The rearrangement uses TRBV6-5 and TRBJ1-1; D is uncertain. The CDR3 covers 13 residues. V lost 2 bases and J lost 5, with 9 bases in between. Germline-derived CDR1 and CDR2 are MNHEY and SVGAGI. The CDR3 DNA follows: TGTGCCAGCAGTTACCGAGACATTACTGAAGCTTTCTTT. Amino acid sequence: CASSYRDITEAFF.

This clone has just one count. This chain uses TRBV6-5 with TRBJ2-3; D is perhaps TRBD2 (7 bases). Germline V gene data show CDR1 as MNHEY and CDR2 as SVGAGI. CDR3 length equals 16 residues. V dropped 2 bases and J dropped 2 bases, with 14 bases sitting between them. DNA for the CDR3: TGTGCCAGCAGTTACGGGCGGGGGCCTTCCACAGATACGCAGTATTTT. Amino acid sequence: CASSYGRGPSTDTQYF.

The chain joins TRBV5-5 to TRBJ2-3; D not certain. CDR3 length: 16 residues. Germline V gene data show CDR1 as SGHKS and CDR2 as YYEKEE (reference sequence). Trimming took off 9 bases at V and 4 bases at J, with 24 bases between the two ends. CDR3 in amino acids: CAIVASIPPPPDTQYF. The CDR3 region has the DNA TGTGCCATCGTGGCCTCCATACCCCCCCCGCCAGATACGCAGTATTTT.

The rearrangement links TRBV4-2 to TRBJ2-5; 8 bases map to TRBD2. V lost 4 bases and J lost 2; bases outside the gene matches: 15. The germline gives CDR1 LGHNA, CDR2 YNFKEQ. The CDR3 is made up of 18 amino acids. The CDR3 is CASSLTIGVAGIQETQYF. The DNA of the CDR3 is TGTGCCAGCAGCCTTACAATCGGGGTAGCGGGGATACAAGAGACCCAGTACTTC.

This clone was observed a single time. This chain joins TRBV5-1 and TRBJ1-4; 10 bases agree with TRBD1. The CDR3 spans 15 residues. V lost 2 bases and J lost 7; bases outside the gene matches: 5. Germline loops: CDR1 SGHRS, CDR2 YFSETQ. CDR3: CASSFIGTGVEKLFF. CDR3 DNA sequence: TGCGCCAGCAGCTTTATCGGGACAGGGGTTGAAAAACTGTTTTTT.

This chain uses TRBV3-1 (or the pseudogene TRBV3-2) with TRBJ1-4; weak D call: TRBD1 (5 bases). This CDR3 is 14 amino acids long. Germline lookup yields CDR1 LGHDT and CDR2 YNNKEL (reference sequence). The V end lost 0 bases, the J end lost 8 bases, and 10 bases lay between the germline ends. CDR3: CASSQDTGGEKLFF. In nucleotides, the CDR3 is TGTGCCAGCAGCCAAGATACAGGTGGGGAAAAACTGTTTTTT.

The chain combines TRBV5-1 with TRBJ2-7; D is unresolved. V lost 1 base and J 3 bases, leaving 8 bases between the germline ends. Germline-derived CDR1 and CDR2 are SGHRS and YFSETQ. The length of the CDR3 is 13 residues. CDR3 in DNA: TGCGCCAGCAGCTTGTCCTCAGGCTACGAGCAGTACTTC. This codes for CASSLSSGYEQYF.

This chain connects TRBV6-5 to TRBJ1-1; D possibly corresponds to TRBD1 (5 bases). Looked up from germline, CDR1 is MNHEY and CDR2 is SVGAGI. The CDR3 length is 16 residues. V dropped 2 bases and J dropped 7 bases, with 20 bases sitting between them. The CDR3, as DNA: TGTGCCAGCAGTTACAAGTCGGCAGGGTCCTTCAATGAAGCTTTCTTT. It codes for CASSYKSAGSFNEAFF.

Here the CDR3 DNA reads TGTGCCAGCTCACCCGGGCTCGCAGGGGGCGAAAACACCATATATTTT. Translating it yields CASSPGLAGGENTIYF. The chain joins TRBV18 to TRBJ1-3; 8 bases are a match to TRBD1. Germline assignment: CDR1 KGHSH and CDR2 LQKENI. The CDR3 extends over 16 amino acids. Unmatched junction bases numbered 10, after V lost 3 bases and J lost 6 bases.

V gene TRBV6-5 combines with J gene TRBJ2-7; 9 bases agree with TRBD1. CDR1 and CDR2 from the germline V gene are MNHEY and SVGAGI. This CDR3 is built from 15 residues. Trimming removed 4 bases from V and 3 bases from J; junction bases left unmatched: 7. The CDR3: CASSFGTGRNYEQYF. In DNA, the CDR3 is TGTGCCAGCAGTTTCGGGACAGGGCGAAACTACGAGCAGTACTTC.